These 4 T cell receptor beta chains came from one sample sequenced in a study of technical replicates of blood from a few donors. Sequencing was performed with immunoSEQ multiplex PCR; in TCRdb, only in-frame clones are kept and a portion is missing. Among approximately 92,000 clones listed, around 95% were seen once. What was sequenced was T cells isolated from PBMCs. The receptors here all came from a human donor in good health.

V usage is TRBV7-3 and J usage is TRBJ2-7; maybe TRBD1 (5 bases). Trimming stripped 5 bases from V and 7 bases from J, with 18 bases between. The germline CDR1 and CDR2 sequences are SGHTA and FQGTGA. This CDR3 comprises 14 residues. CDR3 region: CASSGQGRAQEQYF. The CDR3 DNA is TGTGCCAGCAGCGGGCAGGGAAGGGCGCAGGAGCAGTACTTC.

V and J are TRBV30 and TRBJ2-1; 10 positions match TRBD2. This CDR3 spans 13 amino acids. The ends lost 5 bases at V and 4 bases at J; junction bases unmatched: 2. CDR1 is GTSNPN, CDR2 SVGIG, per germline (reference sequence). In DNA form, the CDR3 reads TGTGCCTGGGGACTAGCGGATTACAATGAGCAGTTCTTC. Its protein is CAWGLADYNEQFF.

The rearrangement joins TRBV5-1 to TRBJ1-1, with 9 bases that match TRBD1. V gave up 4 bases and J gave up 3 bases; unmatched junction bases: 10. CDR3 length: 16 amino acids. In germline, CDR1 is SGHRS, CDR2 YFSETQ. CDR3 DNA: TGCGCCAGCAGCCCCCACAGGGGGCTTACGGACACTGAAGCTTTCTTT. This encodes CASSPHRGLTDTEAFF.

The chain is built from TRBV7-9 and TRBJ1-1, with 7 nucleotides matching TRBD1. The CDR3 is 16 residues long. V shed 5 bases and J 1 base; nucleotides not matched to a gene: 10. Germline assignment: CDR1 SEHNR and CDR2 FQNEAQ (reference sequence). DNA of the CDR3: TGTGCCAGCAGCCCCTGGACAGGCGCGGAGAACACTGAAGCTTTCTTT. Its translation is CASSPWTGAENTEAFF.